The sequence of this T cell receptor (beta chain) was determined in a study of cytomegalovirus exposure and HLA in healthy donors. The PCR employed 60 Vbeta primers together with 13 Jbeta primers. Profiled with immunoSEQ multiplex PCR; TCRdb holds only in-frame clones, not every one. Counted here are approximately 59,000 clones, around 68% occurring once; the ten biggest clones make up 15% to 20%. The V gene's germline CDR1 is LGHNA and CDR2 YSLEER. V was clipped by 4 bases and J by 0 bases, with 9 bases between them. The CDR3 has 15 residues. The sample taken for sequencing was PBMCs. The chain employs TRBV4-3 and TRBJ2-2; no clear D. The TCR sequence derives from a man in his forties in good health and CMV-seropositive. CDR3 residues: CASSRGTTNTGELFF. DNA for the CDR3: TGCGCCAGCAGCCGCGGCACCACGAACACCGGGGAGCTGTTTTTT.